The next 5 T cell receptor beta chains were all read from a single sample in a study of CXCR3-negative and CXCR3-positive naive CD8 T cells. The authors prepared UMI-labeled TRB cDNA libraries by 5' RACE. After re-calling the 5' RACE reads, TCRdb lists one entry per CDR3 protein, DNA absent. The sample has 70,000 to 100,000 distinct CDR3 sequences. Sequencing was performed on naive CXCR3- CD8+ T cells from blood. Described subset: CD45RO-CCR7+CD27+CD95- naive CD8+ T cells lacking CXCR3 (TNR3-). The receptors were sampled from a human donor in good health. Some clones in this sample may be carry-over from other donors' samples.

This rearrangement joins TRBV7-2 to TRBJ2-7; without DNA, the TCRdb call of TRBD1 cannot be checked. Looked up from germline, CDR1 is SGHTA and CDR2 is FQGNSA. CDR3 size: 13 residues. The CDR3 loop is CASSWTGSYEQYF.

The genes are TRBV6-6 and TRBJ2-7; there is no DNA to check the TCRdb D call of TRBD2. The length of the CDR3 is 18 residues. Germline V CDR1 and CDR2: MNHNY, SVGAGI (reference sequence). This CDR3 reads CASSYLAVVAGSSYEQYF.

The chain recombines TRBV4-1 with TRBJ1-1; TCRdb designates TRBD1, a call that cannot be tested without DNA. Germline V gives CDR1 MGHRA, CDR2 YSYEKL. This CDR3 spans 16 amino acids. The CDR3 loop is CASSQDRGGSWPEAFF.

This chain joins TRBV6-2 or TRBV6-3 and TRBJ1-1; without DNA, the TCRdb call of TRBD1 cannot be checked. Germline CDR1 MNHEY, CDR2 SVGEGT. This CDR3 has 15 residues. The CDR3 sequence is CASSYSLRGWTEAFF.

The chain joins TRBV15 to TRBJ2-3; the TRBD2 assignment by TCRdb is unverifiable without DNA. CDR1 is LNHNV and CDR2 is YYDKDF in the germline V gene (reference sequence). The CDR3 is 13 residues long. The CDR3 reads CATSRGARDTQYF.